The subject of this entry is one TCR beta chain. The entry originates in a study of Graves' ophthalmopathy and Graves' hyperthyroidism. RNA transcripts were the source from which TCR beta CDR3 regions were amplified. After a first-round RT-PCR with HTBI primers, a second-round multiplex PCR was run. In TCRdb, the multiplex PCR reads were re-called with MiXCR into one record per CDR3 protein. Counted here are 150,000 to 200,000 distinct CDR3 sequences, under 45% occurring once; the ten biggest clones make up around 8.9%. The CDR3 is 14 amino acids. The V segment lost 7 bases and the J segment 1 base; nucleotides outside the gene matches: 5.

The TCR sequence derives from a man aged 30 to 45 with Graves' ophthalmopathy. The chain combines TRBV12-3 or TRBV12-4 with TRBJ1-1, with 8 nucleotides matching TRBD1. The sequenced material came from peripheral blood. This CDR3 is CASTVTGENTEAFF. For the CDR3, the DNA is TGTGCCAGCACCGTGACAGGGGAGAACACTGAAGCTTTCTTT.